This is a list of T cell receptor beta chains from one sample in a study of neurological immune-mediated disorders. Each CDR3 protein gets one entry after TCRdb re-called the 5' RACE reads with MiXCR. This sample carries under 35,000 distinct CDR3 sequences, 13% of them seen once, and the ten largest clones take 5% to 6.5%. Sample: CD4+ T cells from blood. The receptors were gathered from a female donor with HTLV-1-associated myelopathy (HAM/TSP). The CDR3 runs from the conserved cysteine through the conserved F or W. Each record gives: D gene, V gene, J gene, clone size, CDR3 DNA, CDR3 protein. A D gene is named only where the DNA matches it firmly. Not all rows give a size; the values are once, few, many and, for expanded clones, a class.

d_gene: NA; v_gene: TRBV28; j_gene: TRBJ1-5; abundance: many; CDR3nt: TGTGCCAGCAATATACAGGGTTCCCAGCCCCAGCATTTT; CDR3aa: CASNIQGSQPQHF
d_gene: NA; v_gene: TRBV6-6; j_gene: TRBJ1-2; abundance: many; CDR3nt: TGTGCCAGCAGTTCCCACAATAACCAGGGCTATGGCTACACCTTC; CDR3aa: CASSSHNNQGYGYTF
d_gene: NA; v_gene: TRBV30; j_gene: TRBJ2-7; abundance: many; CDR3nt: TGTGCCTGGAGTCTAGTATTGGGCGAGCAGTACTTC; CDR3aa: CAWSLVLGEQYF
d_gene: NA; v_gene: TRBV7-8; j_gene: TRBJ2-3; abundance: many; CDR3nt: TGTGCCAGCAGCCCGTTACTCGGGTATACGCAGTATTTT; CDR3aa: CASSPLLGYTQYF
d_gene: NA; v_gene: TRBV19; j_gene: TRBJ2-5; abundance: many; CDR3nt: TGTGCCAGTTCCTCCATCTATCGCGGAGAGACCCAGTACTTC; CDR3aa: CASSSIYRGETQYF
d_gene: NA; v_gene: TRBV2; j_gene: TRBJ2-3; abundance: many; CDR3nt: TGTGCCAGCAGACGGACTGGCACAGATACGCAGTATTTT; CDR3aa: CASRRTGTDTQYF
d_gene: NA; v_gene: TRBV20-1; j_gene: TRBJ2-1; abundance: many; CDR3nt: TGCAGTGCTAGAGATTACTCGGTGAAGGTACACAATGAGCAGTTCTTC; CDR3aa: CSARDYSVKVHNEQFF
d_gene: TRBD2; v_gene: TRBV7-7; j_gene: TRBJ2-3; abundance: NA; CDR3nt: TGTGCTAGCAACTTGCTAGCGGGAGTTACAGATACGCAGTATTTT; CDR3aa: CASNLLAGVTDTQYF
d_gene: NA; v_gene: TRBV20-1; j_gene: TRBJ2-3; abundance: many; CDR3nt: TGCAGTGCTACCTCGTCTTTGGGGTTTGTGGTCGATACGCAGTATTTT; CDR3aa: CSATSSLGFVVDTQYF
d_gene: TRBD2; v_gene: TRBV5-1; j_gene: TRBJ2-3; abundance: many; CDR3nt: TGCGCCAGCAGTGCCAGGGAGCGGGAAGCAGATACGCAGTATTTT; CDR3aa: CASSAREREADTQYF
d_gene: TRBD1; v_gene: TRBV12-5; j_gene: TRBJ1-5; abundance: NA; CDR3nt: TGTGCTAGTGGGCTTCTGGACAGGTTCCATCTCCAGCATTTT; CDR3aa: CASGLLDRFHLQHF
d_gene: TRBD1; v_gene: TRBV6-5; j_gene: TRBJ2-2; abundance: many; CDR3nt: TGTGCCAGCAGGGACAGGGTTGGCACCGGGGAGCTGTTTTTT; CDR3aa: CASRDRVGTGELFF
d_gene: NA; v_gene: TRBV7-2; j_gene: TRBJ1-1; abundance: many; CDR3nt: TGTGCCAGCAGCTTAGTTCGGTGGGCTGAAGCTTTCTTT; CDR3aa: CASSLVRWAEAFF
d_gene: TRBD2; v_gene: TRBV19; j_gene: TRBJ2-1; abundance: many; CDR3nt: TGTGCCAGTAGTGTTGCCGGGACTAGCGGGAGGACCGGAGGCTCCTACAATGAGCAGTTCTTC; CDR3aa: CASSVAGTSGRTGGSYNEQFF
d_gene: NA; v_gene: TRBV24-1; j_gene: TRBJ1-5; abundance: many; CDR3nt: TGTGCCACCAGTGGAGGTCAGAGCAATCAGCCCCAGCATTTT; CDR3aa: CATSGGQSNQPQHF
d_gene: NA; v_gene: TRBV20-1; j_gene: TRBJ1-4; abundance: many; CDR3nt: TGCAGTGCCGTAGGCTTGACCGGGACAACGTTTTTT; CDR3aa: CSAVGLTGTTFF
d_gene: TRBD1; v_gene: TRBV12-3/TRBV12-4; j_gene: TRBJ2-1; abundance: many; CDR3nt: TGTGCCAGCAGCCAATTAGGACAGGGGAGAAACAATGAGCAGTTCTTC; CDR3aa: CASSQLGQGRNNEQFF
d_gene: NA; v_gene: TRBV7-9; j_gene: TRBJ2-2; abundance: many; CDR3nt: TGTGCCAGCAGCCCACCACGGGGGCAGGAGGACGGGGAGCTGTTTTTT; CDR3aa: CASSPPRGQEDGELFF
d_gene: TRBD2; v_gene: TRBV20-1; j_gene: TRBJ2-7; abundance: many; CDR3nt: TGCAGTGCTTCGCCGGGACTAGCGGCCTACGAGCAGTACTTC; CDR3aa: CSASPGLAAYEQYF
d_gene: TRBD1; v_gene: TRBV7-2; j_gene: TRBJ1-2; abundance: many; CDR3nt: TGTGCCAGCAGCCATTCTTTTGGACAGGGCTCTGGCTACACCTTC; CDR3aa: CASSHSFGQGSGYTF
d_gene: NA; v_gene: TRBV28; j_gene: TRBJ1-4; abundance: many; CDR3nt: TGTGCCAGCAGTTTTGATGATAATGAAAAACTGTTTTTT; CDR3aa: CASSFDDNEKLFF
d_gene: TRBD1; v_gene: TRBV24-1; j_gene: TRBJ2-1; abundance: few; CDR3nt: TGTGCCACCAGTGATCCTGGGACAGGGGAGTTCTTC; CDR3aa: CATSDPGTGEFF
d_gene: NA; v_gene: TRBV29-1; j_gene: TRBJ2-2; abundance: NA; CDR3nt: TGCAGCTGCTACCTAGCGTCCACCGGGGAGCCGTTTTTT; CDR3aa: CSCYLASTGEPFF
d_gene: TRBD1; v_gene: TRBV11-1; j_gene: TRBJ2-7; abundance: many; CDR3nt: TGTGCCAGCAGCAGCTTGGGACAGGGATTCGACGAGCAGTACTTC; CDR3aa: CASSSLGQGFDEQYF
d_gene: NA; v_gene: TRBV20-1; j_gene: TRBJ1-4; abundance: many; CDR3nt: TGCAGTGCTAGTCGGCAGGGAGGTGAAAAACTGTTTTTT; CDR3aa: CSASRQGGEKLFF
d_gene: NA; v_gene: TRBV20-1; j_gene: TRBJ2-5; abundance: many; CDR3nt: TGCAGTGCTAGAGATACGGAGACCCAGTACTTC; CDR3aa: CSARDTETQYF
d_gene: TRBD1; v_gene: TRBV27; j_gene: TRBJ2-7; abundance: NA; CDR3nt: TGTGCCAGCAGTTTATCTCCCGGGACAGCCTTACTGGAGCAGTACTTC; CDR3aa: CASSLSPGTALLEQYF
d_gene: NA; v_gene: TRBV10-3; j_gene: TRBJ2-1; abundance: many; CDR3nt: TGTGCCATCAGACAGGGATCCAATGAGCAGTTCTTC; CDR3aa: CAIRQGSNEQFF
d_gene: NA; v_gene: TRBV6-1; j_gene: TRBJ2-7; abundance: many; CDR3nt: TGTGCCAGCAGTGAAAGCGGCTACGAGCAGTACTTC; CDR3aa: CASSESGYEQYF
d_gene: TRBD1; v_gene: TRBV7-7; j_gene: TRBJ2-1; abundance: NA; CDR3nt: TGTGCTAGCAGCCGTGGACAGGGATCCAACAATGAGCAGTTCTTC; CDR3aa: CASSRGQGSNNEQFF
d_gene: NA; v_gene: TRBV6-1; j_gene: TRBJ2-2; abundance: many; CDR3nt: TGTGCCAGCAGTGAAGTTGGGGGCTCGAACACCGGGGAGCTGTTTTTT; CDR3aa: CASSEVGGSNTGELFF
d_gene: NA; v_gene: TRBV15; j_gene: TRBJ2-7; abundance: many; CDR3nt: TGTGCCACCAGCAGGGGGGGTCTCTACGAGCAGTACTTC; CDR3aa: CATSRGGLYEQYF
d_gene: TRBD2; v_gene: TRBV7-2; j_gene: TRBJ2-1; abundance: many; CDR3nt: TGTGCCAGCAGCTTAGCGGGACTAGCGACGAACTCCTACAATGAGCAGTTCTTC; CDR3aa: CASSLAGLATNSYNEQFF
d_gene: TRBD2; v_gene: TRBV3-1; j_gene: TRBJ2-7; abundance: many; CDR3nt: TGTGCCAGCAGCCGGGAGGGACTCGGGGTCTACGAGCAGTACTTC; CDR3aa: CASSREGLGVYEQYF
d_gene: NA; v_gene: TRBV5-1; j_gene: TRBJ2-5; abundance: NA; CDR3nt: TGCGCCAGCAGCCCCCAGGGAGACTTCAACACAGAGACCCAGTACTTC; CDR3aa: CASSPQGDFNTETQYF
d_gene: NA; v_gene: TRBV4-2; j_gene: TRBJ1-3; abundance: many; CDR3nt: TGTGCCAGCAGCCAAGAGTCACAGGGTTCCGCTGGAAACACCATATATTTT; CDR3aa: CASSQESQGSAGNTIYF
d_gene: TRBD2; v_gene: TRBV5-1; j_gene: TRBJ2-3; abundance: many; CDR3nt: TGCGCCAGCAGCTCCACTAGCGGGGGCGGGGATACGCAGTATTTT; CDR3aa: CASSSTSGGGDTQYF
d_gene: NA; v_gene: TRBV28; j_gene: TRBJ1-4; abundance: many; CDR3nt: TGTGCCAGCACCCTGGGGGGAGCTAATGAAAAACTGTTTTTT; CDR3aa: CASTLGGANEKLFF
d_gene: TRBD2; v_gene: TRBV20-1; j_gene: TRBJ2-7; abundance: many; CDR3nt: TGCAGTGCTAGAGATCTCTCTAGCGGGGGTTACGAGCAGTACTTC; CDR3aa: CSARDLSSGGYEQYF
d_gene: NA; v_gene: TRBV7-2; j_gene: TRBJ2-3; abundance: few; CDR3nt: NA; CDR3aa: CASSFYICSASRGLGGTDTQYF
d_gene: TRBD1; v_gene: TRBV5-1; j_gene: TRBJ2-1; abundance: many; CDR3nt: TGCGCCAGCAGCTTGGGGACAGGGGGATCTTTAAGATCCTACAATGAGCAGTTCTTC; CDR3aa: CASSLGTGGSLRSYNEQFF
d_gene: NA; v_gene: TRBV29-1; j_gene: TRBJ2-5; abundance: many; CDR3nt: TGCAGCGGCAGGGTCTCAGAGACCCAGTACTTC; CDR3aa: CSGRVSETQYF
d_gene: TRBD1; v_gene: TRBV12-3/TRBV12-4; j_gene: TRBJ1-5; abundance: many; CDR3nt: TGTGCCAGCAGTAGGACAGGGGGAGGTCAGCCCCAGCATTTT; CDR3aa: CASSRTGGGQPQHF